This T cell receptor (beta chain) was identified in a study of blood T cells in healthy people across ages. Study conclusions and caveats: Researchers deemed the diversity estimates from one million T cells underestimates. Percentage of naive T cells showed a strong correlation with TCR beta diversity. Age showed a roughly linear inverse relationship with TCR beta diversity per million T cells.

Next came a second PCR, run for about 7 to 12 cycles, which used a sample-barcoded 5' primer along with a J-beta primer mix. A single record per CDR3 protein comes from TCRdb applying MiXCR to the 5' RACE reads. Here the sample spans roughly 1.9 million distinct CDR3 sequences, about two fifths being singletons. Points on this clonotype: The antigen is unknown.

The V end was cut by 5 bases, the J end by 14 bases, with 19 bases between. CDR1 and CDR2 (germline): MNHNY, SVGAGI (reference sequence). This CDR3 has 13 residues. The J gene is TRBJ2-4, the V gene TRBV6-6; the D gene is possibly TRBD1 (6 bases). The TCR comes from a human donor in good health. Material: blood. In DNA, the CDR3 is TGTGCCAGCAGTATACAGGGCCCCTTCGAGAAGTACTTC. This sequence encodes CASSIQGPFEKYF.